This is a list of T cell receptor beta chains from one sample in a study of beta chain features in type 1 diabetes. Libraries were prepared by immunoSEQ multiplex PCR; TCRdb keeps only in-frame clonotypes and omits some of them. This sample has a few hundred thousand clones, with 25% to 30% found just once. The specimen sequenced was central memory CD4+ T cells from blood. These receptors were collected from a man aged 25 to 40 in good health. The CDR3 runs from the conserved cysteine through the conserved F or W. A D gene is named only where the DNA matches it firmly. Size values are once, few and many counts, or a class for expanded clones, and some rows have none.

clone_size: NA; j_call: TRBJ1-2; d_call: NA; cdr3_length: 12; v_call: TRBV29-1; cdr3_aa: CSARQSDYGYTF; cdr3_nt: TGCAGCGCCCGACAGTCCGACTATGGCTACACCTTC
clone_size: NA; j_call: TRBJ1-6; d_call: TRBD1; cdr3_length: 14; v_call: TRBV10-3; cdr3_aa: CAISGTGADSPLHF; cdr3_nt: TGTGCCATCAGTGGGACAGGGGCGGATTCACCCCTCCACTTT
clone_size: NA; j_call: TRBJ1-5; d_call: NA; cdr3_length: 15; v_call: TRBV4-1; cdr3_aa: CASSQDNYSNQPQHF; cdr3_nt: TGCGCCAGCAGCCAAGACAATTATAGCAATCAGCCCCAGCATTTT
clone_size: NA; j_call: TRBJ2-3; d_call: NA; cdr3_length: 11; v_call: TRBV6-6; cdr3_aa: CASKRTDTQYF; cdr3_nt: TGTGCCAGCAAGAGGACAGATACGCAGTATTTT
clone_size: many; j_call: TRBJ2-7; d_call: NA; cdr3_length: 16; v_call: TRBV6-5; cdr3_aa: CASSYSKMRTTHEQYF; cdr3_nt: TGTGCCAGCAGTTACTCGAAGATGAGAACTACCCACGAGCAGTACTTC
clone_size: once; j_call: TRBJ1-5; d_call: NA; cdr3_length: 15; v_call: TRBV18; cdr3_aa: CASSASTGGNQPQHF; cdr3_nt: TGTGCCAGCTCGGCCTCAACTGGGGGCAATCAGCCCCAGCATTTT
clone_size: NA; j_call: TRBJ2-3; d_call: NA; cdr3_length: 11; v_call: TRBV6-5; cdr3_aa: CASTLKDTQYF; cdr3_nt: TGTGCCAGCACGTTAAAAGATACGCAGTATTTT
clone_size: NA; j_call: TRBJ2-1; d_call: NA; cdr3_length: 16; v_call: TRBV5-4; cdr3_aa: CASSEAARRGYNEQFF; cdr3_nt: TGTGCCAGCAGCGAAGCAGCCAGACGTGGCTACAATGAGCAGTTCTTC
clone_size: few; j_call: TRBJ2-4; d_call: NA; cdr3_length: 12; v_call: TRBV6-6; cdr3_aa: CVPAAPQNIQYF; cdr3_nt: TGTGTGCCAGCGGCCCCCCAAAACATTCAGTACTTC
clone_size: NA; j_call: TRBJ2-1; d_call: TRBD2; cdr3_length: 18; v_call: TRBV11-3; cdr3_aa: CASSLAGTSGGSDNEQFF; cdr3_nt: TGTGCCAGCAGCTTGGCCGGGACTAGCGGGGGAAGTGACAATGAGCAGTTCTTC
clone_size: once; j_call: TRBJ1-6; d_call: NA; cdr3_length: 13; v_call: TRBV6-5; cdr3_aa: CASIGGPNSPLHF; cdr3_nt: TGTGCCAGCATAGGCGGACCCAATTCACCCCTCCACTTT
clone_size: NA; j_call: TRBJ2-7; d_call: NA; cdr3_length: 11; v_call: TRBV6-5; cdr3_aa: CASSYGHEQYF; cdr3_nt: TGTGCCAGCAGTTACGGTCACGAGCAGTACTTC
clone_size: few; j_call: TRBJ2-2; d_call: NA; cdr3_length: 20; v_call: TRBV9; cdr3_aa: CASSVELRGWGGGNTGELFF; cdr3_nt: TGTGCCAGCAGCGTAGAATTAAGGGGTTGGGGCGGAGGCAACACCGGGGAGCTGTTTTTT
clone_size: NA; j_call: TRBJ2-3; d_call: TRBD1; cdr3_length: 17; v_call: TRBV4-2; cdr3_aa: CASSQGPDRVGSDTQYF; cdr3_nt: TGTGCCAGCAGCCAAGGCCCGGACAGGGTAGGGTCAGATACGCAGTATTTT
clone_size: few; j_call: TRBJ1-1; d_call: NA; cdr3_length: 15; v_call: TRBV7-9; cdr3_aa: CASSQLDTLNTEAFF; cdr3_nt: TGTGCCAGCAGCCAACTGGACACTTTGAACACTGAAGCTTTCTTT
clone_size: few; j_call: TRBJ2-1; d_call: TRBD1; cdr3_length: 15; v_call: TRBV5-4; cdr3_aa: CASSWGWTGNNEQFF; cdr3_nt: TGTGCCAGCAGCTGGGGGTGGACAGGGAACAATGAGCAGTTCTTC
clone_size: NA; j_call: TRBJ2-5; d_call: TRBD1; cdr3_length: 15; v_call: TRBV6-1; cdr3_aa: CASSTRTGNGETQYF; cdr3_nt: TGTGCCAGCAGTACGCGGACAGGGAACGGAGAGACCCAGTACTTC
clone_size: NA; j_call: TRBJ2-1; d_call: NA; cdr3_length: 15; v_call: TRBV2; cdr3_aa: CASSVGTESYNEQFF; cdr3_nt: TGTGCCAGCAGTGTGGGGACGGAGTCCTACAATGAGCAGTTCTTC
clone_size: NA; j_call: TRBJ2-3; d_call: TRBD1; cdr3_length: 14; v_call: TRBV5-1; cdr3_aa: CASSPDRGGDTQYF; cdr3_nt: TGCGCCAGCAGCCCAGACAGGGGGGGAGATACGCAGTATTTT
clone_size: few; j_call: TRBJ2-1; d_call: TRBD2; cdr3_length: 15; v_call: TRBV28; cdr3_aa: CASTPSGGYFNEQFF; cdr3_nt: TGTGCCAGCACCCCCAGCGGGGGCTATTTTAATGAGCAGTTCTTC
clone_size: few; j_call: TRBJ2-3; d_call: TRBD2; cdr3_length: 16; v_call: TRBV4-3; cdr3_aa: CASSQDPRGRADTQYF; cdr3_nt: TGCGCCAGCAGCCAAGACCCCCGGGGGAGGGCGGATACGCAGTATTTT
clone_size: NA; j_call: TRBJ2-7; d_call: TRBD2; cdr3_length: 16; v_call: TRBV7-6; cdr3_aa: CASSPAWSGRAEEQYF; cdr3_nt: TGTGCCAGCAGCCCCGCATGGAGCGGGAGGGCCGAAGAGCAGTACTTC
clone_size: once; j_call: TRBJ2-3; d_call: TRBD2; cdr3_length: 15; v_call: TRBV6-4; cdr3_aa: CASSDSSGGADTQYF; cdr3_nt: TGTGCCAGCAGTGACTCTAGCGGGGGGGCAGATACGCAGTATTTT
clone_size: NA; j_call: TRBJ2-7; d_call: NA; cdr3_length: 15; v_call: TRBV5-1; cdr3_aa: CASSLIGTNPDEQYF; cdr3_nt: TGCGCCAGCAGCTTAATCGGGACAAACCCGGACGAGCAGTACTTC
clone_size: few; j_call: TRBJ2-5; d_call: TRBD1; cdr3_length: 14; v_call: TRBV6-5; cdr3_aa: CASSETGSWETQYF; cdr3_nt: TGTGCCAGCAGTGAGACAGGGAGTTGGGAGACCCAGTACTTC
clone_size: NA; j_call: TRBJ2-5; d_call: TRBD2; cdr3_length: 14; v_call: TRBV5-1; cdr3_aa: CASRNTSGQETQYF; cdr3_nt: TGCGCCAGCAGGAACACTAGCGGGCAAGAGACCCAGTACTTC
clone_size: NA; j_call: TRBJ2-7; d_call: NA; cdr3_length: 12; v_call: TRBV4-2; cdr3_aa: CASRDLPYEQYF; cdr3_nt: TGTGCCAGCCGGGATCTCCCCTACGAGCAGTACTTC
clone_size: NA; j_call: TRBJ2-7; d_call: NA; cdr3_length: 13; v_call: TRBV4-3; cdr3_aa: CASSQAGSYEQYF; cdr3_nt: TGCGCCAGCAGCCAAGCAGGCTCCTACGAGCAGTACTTC
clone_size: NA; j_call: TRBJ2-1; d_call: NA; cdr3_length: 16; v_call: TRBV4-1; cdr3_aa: CASSPILGLTANEQFF; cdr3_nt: TGCGCCAGCAGCCCGATCCTAGGACTCACGGCGAATGAGCAGTTCTTC
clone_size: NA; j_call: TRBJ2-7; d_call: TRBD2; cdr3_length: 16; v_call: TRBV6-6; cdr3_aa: CASSSLAGGLFYEQYF; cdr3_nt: TGTGCCAGCAGTTCGTTAGCGGGGGGGCTTTTCTACGAGCAGTACTTC
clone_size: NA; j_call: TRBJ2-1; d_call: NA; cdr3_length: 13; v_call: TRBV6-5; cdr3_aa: CASSSYPYNEQFF; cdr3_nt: TGTGCCAGCAGTTCCTATCCTTACAATGAGCAGTTCTTC
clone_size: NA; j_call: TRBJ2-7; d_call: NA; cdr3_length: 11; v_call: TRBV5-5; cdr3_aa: CASSSTTLQYF; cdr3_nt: TGTGCCAGCAGCTCTACTACGTTGCAGTACTTC
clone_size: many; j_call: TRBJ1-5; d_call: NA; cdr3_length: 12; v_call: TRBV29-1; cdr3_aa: CSVRGDNQPQHF; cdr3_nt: TGCAGCGTGCGAGGGGACAATCAGCCCCAGCATTTT
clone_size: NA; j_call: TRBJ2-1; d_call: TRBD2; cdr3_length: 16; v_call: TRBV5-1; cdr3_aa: CASSLPLAGGLDEQFF; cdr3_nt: TGCGCCAGCAGCTTGCCTCTAGCGGGAGGTTTGGATGAGCAGTTCTTC
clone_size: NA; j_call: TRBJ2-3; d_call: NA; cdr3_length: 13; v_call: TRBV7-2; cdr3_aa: CASSAQGLDTQYF; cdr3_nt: TGTGCCAGCAGCGCCCAGGGCCTAGATACGCAGTATTTT
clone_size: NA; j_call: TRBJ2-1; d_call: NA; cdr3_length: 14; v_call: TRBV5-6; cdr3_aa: CASSLAGIHNEQFF; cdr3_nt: TGTGCCAGCAGCTTGGCTGGTATCCACAATGAGCAGTTCTTC
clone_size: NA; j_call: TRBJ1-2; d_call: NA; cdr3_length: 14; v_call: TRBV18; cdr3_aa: CASSGGNSNYGYTF; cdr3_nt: TGTGCCAGCTCTGGTGGCAATTCTAACTATGGCTACACCTTC
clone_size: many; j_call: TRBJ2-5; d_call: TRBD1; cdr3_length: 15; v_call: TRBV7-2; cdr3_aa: CASSGRQGAGETQYF; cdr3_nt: TGTGCCAGCAGCGGCAGACAGGGGGCTGGAGAGACCCAGTACTTC
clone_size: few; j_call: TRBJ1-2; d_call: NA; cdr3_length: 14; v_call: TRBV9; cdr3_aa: CASSVEEMGRGYTF; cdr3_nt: TGTGCCAGCAGCGTAGAGGAAATGGGCAGGGGCTACACCTTC
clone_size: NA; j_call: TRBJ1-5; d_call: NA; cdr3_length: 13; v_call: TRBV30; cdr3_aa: CAWSPRPQTPQHF; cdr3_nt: TGTGCCTGGAGCCCACGACCCCAGACGCCCCAGCATTTT
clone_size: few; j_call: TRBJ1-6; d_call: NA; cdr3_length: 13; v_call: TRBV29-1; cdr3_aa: CSVDPGDNSPLHF; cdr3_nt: TGCAGCGTAGATCCGGGCGATAATTCACCCCTCCACTTT
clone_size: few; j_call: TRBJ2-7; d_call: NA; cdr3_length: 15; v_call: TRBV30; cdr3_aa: CAWRSRGQVGYEQYF; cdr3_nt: TGTGCCTGGAGGTCCCGAGGGCAGGTAGGCTACGAGCAGTACTTC